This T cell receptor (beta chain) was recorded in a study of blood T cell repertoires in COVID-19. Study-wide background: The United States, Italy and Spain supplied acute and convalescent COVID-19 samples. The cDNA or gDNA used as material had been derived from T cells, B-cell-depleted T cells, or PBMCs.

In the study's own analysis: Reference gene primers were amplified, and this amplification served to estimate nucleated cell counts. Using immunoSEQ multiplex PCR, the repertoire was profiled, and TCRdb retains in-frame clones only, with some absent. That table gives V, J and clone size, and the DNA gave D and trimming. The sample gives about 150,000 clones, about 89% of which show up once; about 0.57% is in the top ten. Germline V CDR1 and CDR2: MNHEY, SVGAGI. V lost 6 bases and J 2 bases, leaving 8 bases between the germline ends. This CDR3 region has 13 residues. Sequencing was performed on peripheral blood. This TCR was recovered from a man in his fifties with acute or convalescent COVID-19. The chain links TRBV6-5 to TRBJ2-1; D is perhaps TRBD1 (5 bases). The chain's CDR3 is CASSQGPYNEQFF. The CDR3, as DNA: TGTGCCAGCAGCCAGGGCCCCTACAATGAGCAGTTCTTC.